Below, 25 T cell receptor beta chains from the same sample are listed, as sequenced in a study of cytomegalovirus exposure and HLA in healthy donors (dated by TCRdb to between 2016 and 2019). Library prep was done by the immunoSEQ multiplex PCR assay. A mixture of 60 forward primers for TCR Vbeta segments and 13 reverse primers for TCR Jbeta segments was used in the multiplex PCR. Here the immuneACCESS table is served through TCRdb, limited to in-frame sequences with V and J called. Missing clones are a known gap in these copies; in checked studies unresolved V genes cover under half, and the rest lacks a known reason. A total of about 92,000 clones appear in this sample, approximately 84% of them only once. Roughly 5.9% of the sample lies in the top ten. The source material was PBMCs. The receptors were sampled from a woman under 30 in good health and CMV-seropositive.

This chain joins TRBV7-3 and TRBJ2-1; TRBD2 aligns across 7 bases. The junction had 8 bases not matched to a gene; V was cut back by 6 bases and J by 3 bases. Per germline, CDR1 SGHTA and CDR2 FQGTGA. The length of the CDR3 is 15 residues. The DNA for the CDR3 is TGTGCCAGCAGTTCGGGACTATCTCACTACAATGAGCAGTTCTTC. It encodes CASSSGLSHYNEQFF.

This clone was seen once. The V and J genes are TRBV5-1 and TRBJ2-5, with 9 bases aligning to TRBD2. The V gene's germline CDR1 is SGHRS and CDR2 YFSETQ. V lost 7 bases to trimming and J lost 3 bases; unmatched junction nucleotides: 4. The CDR3 spans 13 residues. CDR3 bases: TGCGCCAGCCGTTTAGCGGGGGAAGAGACCCAGTACTTC. It yields the protein CASRLAGEETQYF.

As concerns this clone: Other DNA sequences in the sample encode the same CDR3. The J gene is TRBJ1-2, the V gene TRBV9; weak D call: TRBD1 (6 bases). CDR3 length: 13 amino acids. Trimming pared 2 bases from V and 2 bases from J, leaving 7 bases between. Per germline, CDR1 SGDLS and CDR2 YYNGEE. The CDR3 spells CASSVDRNYGYTF. DNA of the CDR3: TGTGCCAGCAGCGTCGACAGGAACTATGGCTACACCTTC.

The chain has TRBV2 and TRBJ2-3; TRBD2 matches 7 bases. Germline loops: CDR1 SNHLY, CDR2 FYNNEI. The CDR3 loop spans 13 amino acids. Unmatched junction bases numbered 8, after V lost 10 bases and J lost 4 bases. This chain's CDR3 is CANYFGGSDTQYF. CDR3 DNA sequence: TGTGCCAATTATTTCGGGGGGTCAGATACGCAGTATTTT.

J is TRBJ2-5 and V is TRBV19; TRBD2 aligns across 10 bases. Germline values: CDR1 LNHDA, CDR2 SQIVND (reference sequence). Trimming at V came to 4 bases and at J to 0 bases, leaving 8 bases not matched to a gene. This CDR3 region has 17 residues. This CDR3 reads CASSTPGSGRYQETQYF. Here the CDR3 DNA reads TGTGCCAGTAGTACGCCGGGTAGCGGGAGGTACCAAGAGACCCAGTACTTC.

The chain recombines TRBV4-2 with TRBJ2-7, with D hard to call. Germline lookup yields CDR1 LGHNA and CDR2 YNFKEQ. This CDR3 comprises 15 residues. Trimming removed 4 bases at V and 2 bases at J, with 15 bases between. Here the CDR3 reads CASSPIPATTYEQYF. CDR3 nucleotide sequence: TGTGCCAGCAGCCCAATACCGGCAACTACCTACGAGCAGTACTTC.

The V gene is TRBV4-2, the J gene TRBJ2-6, with 12 bases aligning to TRBD2. J lost 4 bases, V lost 4 bases, and 14 bases had no gene match. Germline V gene sequence: CDR1 LGHNA, CDR2 YNFKEQ. The CDR3 spans 20 residues. The CDR3 DNA is TGTGCCAGCAGCCCCCACGGGGTCCTAGCGGGAGGGGTGGGGGCCAACGTCCTGACTTTC. Translating gives CASSPHGVLAGGVGANVLTF.

The CDR3 spells CASSSGGSSYNEQFF. For the CDR3, the DNA is TGCGCCAGCAGCTCGGGGGGTAGCTCCTACAATGAGCAGTTCTTC. The chain carries TRBV5-1 and TRBJ2-1, with TRBD2 identical over 7 bases. V shed 3 bases, J shed 0 bases, and the junction held 3 bases outside the gene matches. This CDR3 is built from 15 residues. CDR1 SGHRS and CDR2 YFSETQ come from the germline V gene.

J is TRBJ1-1 and V is TRBV6-5; 8 nucleotides line up with TRBD1. Unmatched junction bases numbered 7, after V lost 6 bases and J lost 4 bases. The CDR3 has 14 residues. CDR1 and CDR2 (germline): MNHEY, SVGAGI. CDR3 in amino acids: CASSDLTGVTEAFF. The CDR3 DNA reads TGTGCCAGCAGCGACTTGACAGGGGTCACTGAAGCTTTCTTT.

This clone was seen more than once but under ten times. The rearrangement joins TRBV6-4 to TRBJ2-3, with D possibly matching TRBD2 (6 bases). V was trimmed by 8 bases and J by 0 bases, leaving 15 bases between them. The V gene's germline CDR1 is MRHNA and CDR2 SNTAGT. The CDR3 spans 15 residues. CDR3 region: CASARTAGSTDTQYF. The CDR3 DNA reads as TGTGCCAGCGCCCGAACGGCGGGAAGCACAGATACGCAGTATTTT.

The V call is TRBV25-1, the J call TRBJ1-5, with TRBD1 identical over 10 bases. CDR3 length: 15 amino acids. Germline lookup yields CDR1 MGHDK and CDR2 SYGVNS. V dropped 1 base and J dropped 7; count of bases not matched to a gene: 4. The CDR3: CASSESGQGSQPQHF. The CDR3 coding sequence is TGTGCCAGCAGTGAATCGGGACAGGGGAGCCAGCCCCAGCATTTT.

This clone was observed a single time. The chain uses TRBV6-6 and TRBJ1-1; D gene ambiguous. V dropped 2 bases and J dropped 0 bases, with 7 bases sitting between them. Germline loops: CDR1 MNHNY, CDR2 SVGAGI (reference sequence). CDR3 length: 14 amino acids. CDR3 region: CASSYPTLNTEAFF. The CDR3 coding sequence is TGTGCCAGCAGTTACCCTACCCTGAACACTGAAGCTTTCTTT.

The rearrangement joins TRBV27 to TRBJ2-7; 12 bases fit TRBD1. The junction had 9 bases not matched to a gene; V was cut back by 5 bases and J by 7 bases. Germline-derived CDR1 and CDR2 are MNHEY and SMNVEV (reference sequence). There are 15 residues in the CDR3. CDR3 amino acids: CASSIGTGGAWEQYF. CDR3 DNA sequence: TGTGCCAGCAGTATAGGGACAGGGGGCGCGTGGGAGCAGTACTTC.

V gene TRBV28 combines with J gene TRBJ2-7; D is unclear. The CDR3 runs to 11 residues. Trimming removed 10 bases at V and 4 bases at J, with 11 bases between. The germline CDR1 and CDR2 sequences are MDHEN and SYDVKM. The CDR3 DNA reads as TGTGCCACTCTAAAAACTTACGAGCAGTACTTC. This codes for CATLKTYEQYF.

The chain is built from TRBV4-1 and TRBJ1-2; 7 nucleotides agree with TRBD1. Trimming took 1 base from V and 9 from J; bases not matched to a gene: 11. CDR1 is MGHRA and CDR2 is YSYEKL in the germline V gene. There are 15 residues in the CDR3. CDR3 region: CASSQGGQILESYTF. CDR3 sequence (DNA): TGCGCCAGCAGCCAAGGGGGACAGATTTTAGAGAGCTACACCTTC.

The gene calls are TRBV19 and TRBJ2-3; 7 nucleotides agree with TRBD1. Per the germline V gene, CDR1 is LNHDA and CDR2 is SQIVND (reference sequence). Germline trimming cut 4 bases from V and 6 bases from J; bases unmatched to any gene: 13. CDR3 length equals 16 residues. Written as DNA, the CDR3 is TGTGCCAGTAGTACCCCGACAGGGCGATCGACGGATACGCAGTATTTT. Encoded protein: CASSTPTGRSTDTQYF.

The V gene is TRBV19, the J gene TRBJ1-5; TRBD1 aligns across 11 bases. Looked up from germline, CDR1 is LNHDA and CDR2 is SQIVND (reference sequence). V shed 5 bases, J shed 2 bases, and the junction held 11 bases outside the gene matches. The CDR3 covers 18 residues. The DNA of the CDR3 is TGTGCCAGTAGTGCCTCACCGGGACAGGGGGTCGGCAATCAGCCCCAGCATTTT. It encodes CASSASPGQGVGNQPQHF.

V is TRBV18 and J is TRBJ2-7, with TRBD1 as a possible D gene (6 bases). Trimming took off 0 bases at V and 5 bases at J, with 14 bases between the two ends. CDR1 KGHSH and CDR2 LQKENI come from the germline V gene. This CDR3 is built from 15 residues. In nucleotides, the CDR3 is TGTGCCAGCTCACCACCGGGACATGGAAATAACGAGCAGTACTTC. As protein: CASSPPGHGNNEQYF.

The CDR3 DNA sequence: TGTGCCAGCTCACCACCGCTTGGGGGCGAAGGGACCCAGTACTTC. This sequence encodes CASSPPLGGEGTQYF. The chain couples TRBV18 to TRBJ2-5, with D perhaps matching TRBD1 (6 bases). The CDR3 has 15 amino acids. V was shortened by 0 bases and J by 7 bases, with 15 bases between the two germline ends. The germline V gene encodes CDR1 KGHSH and CDR2 LQKENI. Using reference TRBV18 and TRBJ2-5 for the parts outside the CDR3, the full variable domain is NAGVMQNPRHLVRRRGQEARLRCSPMKGHSHVYWYRQLPEEGLKFMVYLQKENIIDESGMPKERFSAEFPKEGPSILRIQQVVRGDSAAYFCASSPPLGGEGTQYFGPGTRLLVL.

This chain connects TRBV6-1 to TRBJ1-6, with TRBD1 matching 7 bases. CDR3 length: 14 amino acids. Germline CDR1 MNHNS, CDR2 SASEGT. The J segment lost 7 bases and the V segment lost 8 bases, leaving 8 bases of the junction unmatched. CDR3 coding DNA: TGTGCCAGCCGGTCCGGGACAGAGAATTCACCCCTCCACTTT. Translation gives CASRSGTENSPLHF.

The V gene is TRBV30, the J gene TRBJ2-3; D is possibly TRBD2 (6 bases). The CDR3 length is 18 residues. CDR1 is GTSNPN, CDR2 SVGIG, per germline (reference sequence). V was cut by 7 bases and J by 2 bases, with 28 bases left in between. This chain's CDR3 is CASRDLGWRTIYTDTQYF. The CDR3 DNA reads as TGTGCCTCGAGGGATTTAGGCTGGCGGACTATATACACAGATACGCAGTATTTT.

The genes are TRBV6-4 and TRBJ2-5; 9 nucleotides line up with TRBD1. The V segment lost 10 bases and the J segment 5 bases; nucleotides outside the gene matches: 11. The germline V gene has CDR1 MRHNA and CDR2 SNTAGT. The CDR3 loop spans 14 amino acids. The CDR3 is CATSGGQGSETQYF. The CDR3 DNA reads TGTGCCACCTCGGGGGGACAGGGATCCGAGACCCAGTACTTC.

The chain links TRBV5-1 to TRBJ1-1, with 9 bases that match TRBD1. V trimming: 5 bases; J trimming: 10 bases; junction bases outside the gene matches: 15. The length of the CDR3 is 15 residues. From germline, CDR1 is SGHRS and CDR2 YFSETQ. CDR3 amino acids: CASSFKGQGVARAFF. For the CDR3, the DNA is TGCGCCAGCAGTTTTAAGGGACAGGGTGTAGCCAGAGCTTTCTTT.

The V call is TRBV2, the J call TRBJ2-2; D gene unclear. Germline loops: CDR1 SNHLY, CDR2 FYNNEI. V lost 3 bases to trimming and J lost 5 bases, with 7 bases between them. This CDR3 is built from 13 residues. The CDR3 spells CASSEFGTGELFF. The DNA of the CDR3 is TGTGCCAGCAGTGAGTTCGGTACCGGGGAGCTGTTTTTT.

This chain joins TRBV20-1 and TRBJ1-1, with D unresolved. The V and J ends lost 5 bases and 6 bases respectively, with 10 bases between them. This CDR3 is built from 11 residues. Germline values: CDR1 DFQATT, CDR2 SNEGSKA (reference sequence). Written as DNA, the CDR3 is TGCAGTGCTGCCGGGAGGGCTGAAGCTTTCTTT. Translating gives CSAAGRAEAFF.